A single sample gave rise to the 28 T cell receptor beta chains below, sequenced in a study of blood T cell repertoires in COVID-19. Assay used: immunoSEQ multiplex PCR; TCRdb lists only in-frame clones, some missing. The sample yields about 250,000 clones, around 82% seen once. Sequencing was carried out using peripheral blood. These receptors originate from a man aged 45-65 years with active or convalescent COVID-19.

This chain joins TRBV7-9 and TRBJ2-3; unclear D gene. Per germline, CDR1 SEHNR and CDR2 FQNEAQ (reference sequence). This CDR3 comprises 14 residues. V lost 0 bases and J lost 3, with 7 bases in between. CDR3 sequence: CASSLALETDTQYF. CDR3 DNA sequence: TGTGCCAGCAGCTTAGCGCTGGAGACAGATACGCAGTATTTT.

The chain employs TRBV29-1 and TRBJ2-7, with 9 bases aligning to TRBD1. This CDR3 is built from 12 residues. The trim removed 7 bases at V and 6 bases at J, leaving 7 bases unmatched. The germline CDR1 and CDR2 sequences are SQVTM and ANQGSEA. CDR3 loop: CSALTGGGEQYF. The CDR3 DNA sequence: TGCAGCGCCCTGACAGGGGGTGGCGAGCAGTACTTC.

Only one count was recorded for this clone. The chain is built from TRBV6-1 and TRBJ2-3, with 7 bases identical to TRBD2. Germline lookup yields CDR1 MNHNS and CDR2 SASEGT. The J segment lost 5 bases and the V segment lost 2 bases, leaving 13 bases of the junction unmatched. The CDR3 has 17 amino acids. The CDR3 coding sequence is TGTGCCAGCAGTGAAACCCCGAGCGGGGTAAGAGTAGATACGCAGTATTTT. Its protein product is CASSETPSGVRVDTQYF.

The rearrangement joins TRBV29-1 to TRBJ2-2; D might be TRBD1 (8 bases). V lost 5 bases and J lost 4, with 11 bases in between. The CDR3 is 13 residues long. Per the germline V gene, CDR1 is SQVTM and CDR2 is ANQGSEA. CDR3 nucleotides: TGCAGCGTTACAGGGGGGGGCACCGGGGAGCTGTTTTTT. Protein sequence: CSVTGGGTGELFF.

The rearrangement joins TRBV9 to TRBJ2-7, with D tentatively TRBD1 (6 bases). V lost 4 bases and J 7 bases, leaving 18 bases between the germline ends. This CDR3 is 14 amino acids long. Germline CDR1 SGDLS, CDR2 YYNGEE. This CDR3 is CASSSSRQVGEQYF. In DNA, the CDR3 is TGTGCCAGCAGCTCCTCTCGACAGGTGGGAGAGCAGTACTTC.

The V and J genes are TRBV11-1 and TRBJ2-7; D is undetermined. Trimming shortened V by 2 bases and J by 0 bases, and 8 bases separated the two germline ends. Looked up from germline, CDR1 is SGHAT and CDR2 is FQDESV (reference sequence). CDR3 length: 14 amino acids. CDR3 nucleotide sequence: TGTGCCAGCAGCTTAAGAGCCCCCTCCTACGAGCAGTACTTC. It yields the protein CASSLRAPSYEQYF.

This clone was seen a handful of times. Here the CDR3 DNA reads TGTGCCAGCACCCCGAGGACAGGGGGAGGAACCGGGGAGCTGTTTTTT. Amino acid sequence: CASTPRTGGGTGELFF. The chain couples TRBV11-2 to TRBJ2-2, with 10 bases fitting TRBD1. This CDR3 spans 16 amino acids. Germline assignment: CDR1 SGHAT and CDR2 FQNNGV. Germline trimming cut 7 bases from V and 5 bases from J; bases unmatched to any gene: 10.

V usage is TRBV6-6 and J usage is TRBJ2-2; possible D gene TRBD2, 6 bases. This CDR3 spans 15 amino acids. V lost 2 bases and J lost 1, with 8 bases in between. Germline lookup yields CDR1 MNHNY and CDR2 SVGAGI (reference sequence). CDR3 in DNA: TGTGCCAGCAGTTACGAGGGAGGGAACACCGGGGAGCTGTTTTTT. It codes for CASSYEGGNTGELFF.

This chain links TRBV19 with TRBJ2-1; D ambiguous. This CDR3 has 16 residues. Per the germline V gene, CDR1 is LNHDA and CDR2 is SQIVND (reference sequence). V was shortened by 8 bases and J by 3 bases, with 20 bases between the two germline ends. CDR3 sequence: CASAPVRHIFYNEQFF. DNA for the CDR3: TGTGCCAGTGCACCCGTGAGGCATATCTTCTACAATGAGCAGTTCTTC.

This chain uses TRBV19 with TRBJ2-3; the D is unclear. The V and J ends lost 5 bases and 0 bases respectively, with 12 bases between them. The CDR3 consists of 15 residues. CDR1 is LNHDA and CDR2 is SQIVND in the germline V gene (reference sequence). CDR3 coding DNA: TGTGCCAGTAGTTTTCAAGCCCCTAGCACAGATACGCAGTATTTT. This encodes CASSFQAPSTDTQYF. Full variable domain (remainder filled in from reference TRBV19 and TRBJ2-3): DGGITQSPKYLFRKEGQNVTLSCEQNLNHDAMYWYRQDPGQGLRLIYYSQIVNDFQKGDIAEGYSVSREKKESFPLTVTSAQKNPTAFYLCASSFQAPSTDTQYFGPGTRLTVL.

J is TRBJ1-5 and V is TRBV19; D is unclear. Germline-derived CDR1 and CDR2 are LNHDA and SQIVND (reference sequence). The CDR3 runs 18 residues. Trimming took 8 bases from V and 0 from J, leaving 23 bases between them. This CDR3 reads CASSPGLTPTYSNQPQHF. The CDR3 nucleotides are TGTGCCAGTTCCCCCGGCCTGACTCCCACCTATAGCAATCAGCCCCAGCATTTT.

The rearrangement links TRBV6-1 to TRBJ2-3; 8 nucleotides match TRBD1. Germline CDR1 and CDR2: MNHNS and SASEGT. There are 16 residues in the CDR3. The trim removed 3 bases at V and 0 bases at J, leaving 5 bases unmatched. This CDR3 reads CASSDRGPASTDTQYF. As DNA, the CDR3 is TGTGCCAGCAGTGACAGGGGGCCCGCTAGCACAGATACGCAGTATTTT.

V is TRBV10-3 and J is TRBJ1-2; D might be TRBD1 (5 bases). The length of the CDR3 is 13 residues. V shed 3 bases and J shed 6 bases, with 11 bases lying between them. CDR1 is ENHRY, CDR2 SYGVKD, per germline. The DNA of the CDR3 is TGTGCCATCAGTGATCGGGGGGAAGATGGCTACACCTTC. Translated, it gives CAISDRGEDGYTF.

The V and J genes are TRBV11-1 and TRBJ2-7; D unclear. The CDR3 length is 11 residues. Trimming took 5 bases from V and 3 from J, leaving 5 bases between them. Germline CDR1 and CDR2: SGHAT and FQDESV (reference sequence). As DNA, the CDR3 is TGTGCCAGCAGCAACAACTACGAGCAGTACTTC. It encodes CASSNNYEQYF.

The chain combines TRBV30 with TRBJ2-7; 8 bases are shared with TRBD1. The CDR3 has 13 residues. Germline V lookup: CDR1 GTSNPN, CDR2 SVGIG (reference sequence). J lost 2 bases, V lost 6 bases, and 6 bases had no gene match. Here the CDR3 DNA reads TGTGCCTGTACCGGGACAGGACCCTACGAGCAGTACTTC. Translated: CACTGTGPYEQYF.

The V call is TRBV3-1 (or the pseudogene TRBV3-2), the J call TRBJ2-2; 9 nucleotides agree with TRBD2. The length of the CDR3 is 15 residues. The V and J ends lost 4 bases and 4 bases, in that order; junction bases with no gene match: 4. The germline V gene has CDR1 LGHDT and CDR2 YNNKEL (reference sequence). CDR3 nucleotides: TGTGCCAGCAGCCTGCGGGAGGGCGGCACCGGGGAGCTGTTTTTT. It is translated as CASSLREGGTGELFF.

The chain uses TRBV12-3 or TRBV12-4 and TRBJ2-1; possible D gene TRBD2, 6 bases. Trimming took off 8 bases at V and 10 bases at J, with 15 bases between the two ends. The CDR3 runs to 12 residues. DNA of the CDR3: TGTGCCAGCCAATTAGGAGGGATCGAGCAGTTCTTC. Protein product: CASQLGGIEQFF.

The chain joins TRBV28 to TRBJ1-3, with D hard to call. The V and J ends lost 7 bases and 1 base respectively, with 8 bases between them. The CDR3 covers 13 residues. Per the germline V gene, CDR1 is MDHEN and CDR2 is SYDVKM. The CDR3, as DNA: TGTGCCAGCACCCCCCAGTCTGGAAACACCATATATTTT. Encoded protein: CASTPQSGNTIYF.

CDR3 amino acids: CASSWQAQETQYF. The CDR3 DNA reads as TGTGCCAGCTCTTGGCAGGCCCAAGAGACCCAGTACTTC. The rearrangement uses TRBV6-5 and TRBJ2-5; D call uncertain. The CDR3 is made up of 13 amino acids. Germline values: CDR1 MNHEY, CDR2 SVGAGI. V was shortened by 8 bases and J by 1 base, with 11 bases between the two germline ends.

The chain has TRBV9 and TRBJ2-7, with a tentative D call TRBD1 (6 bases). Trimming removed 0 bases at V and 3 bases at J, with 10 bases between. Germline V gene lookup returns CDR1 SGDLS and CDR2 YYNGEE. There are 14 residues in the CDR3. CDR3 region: CASSVGGTHYEQYF. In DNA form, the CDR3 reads TGTGCCAGCAGCGTAGGTGGGACACACTACGAGCAGTACTTC.

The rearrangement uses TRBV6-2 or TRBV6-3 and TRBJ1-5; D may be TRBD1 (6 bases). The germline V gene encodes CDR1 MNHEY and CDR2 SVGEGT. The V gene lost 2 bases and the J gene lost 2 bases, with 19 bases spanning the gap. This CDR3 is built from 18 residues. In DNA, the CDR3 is TGTGCCAGCAGTTACGAACCCGGCCTACAGGGTGGCAATCAGCCCCAGCATTTT. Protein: CASSYEPGLQGGNQPQHF.

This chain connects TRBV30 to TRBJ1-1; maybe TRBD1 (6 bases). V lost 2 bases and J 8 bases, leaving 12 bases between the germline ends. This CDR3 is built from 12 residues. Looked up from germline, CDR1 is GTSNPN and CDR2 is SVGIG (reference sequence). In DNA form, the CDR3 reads TGTGCCTGGAGTCACCAGGGGAGCGAAGCTTTCTTT. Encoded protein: CAWSHQGSEAFF.

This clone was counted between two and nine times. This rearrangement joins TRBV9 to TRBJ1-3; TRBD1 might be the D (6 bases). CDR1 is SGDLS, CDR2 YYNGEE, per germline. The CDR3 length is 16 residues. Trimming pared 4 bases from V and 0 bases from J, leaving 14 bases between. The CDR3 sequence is CASSRIQGSSGNTIYF. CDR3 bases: TGTGCCAGCAGCCGTATTCAGGGGAGCTCTGGAAACACCATATATTTT.

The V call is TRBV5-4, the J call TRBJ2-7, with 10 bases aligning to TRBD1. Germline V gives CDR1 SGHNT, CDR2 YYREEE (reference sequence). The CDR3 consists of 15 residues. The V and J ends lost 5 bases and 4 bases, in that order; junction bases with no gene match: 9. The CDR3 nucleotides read TGTGCCAGCAGTTCGGGGGACAGGGGATTGTACGAGCAGTACTTC. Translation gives CASSSGDRGLYEQYF.

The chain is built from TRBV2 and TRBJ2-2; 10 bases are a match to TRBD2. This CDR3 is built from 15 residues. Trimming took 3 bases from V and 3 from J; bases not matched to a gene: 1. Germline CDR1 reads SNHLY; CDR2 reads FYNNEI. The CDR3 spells CASSEGTSDTGELFF. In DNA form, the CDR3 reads TGTGCCAGCAGTGAGGGGACTAGCGACACCGGGGAGCTGTTTTTT. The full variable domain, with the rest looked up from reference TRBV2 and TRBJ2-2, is EPEVTQTPSHQVTQMGQEVILRCVPISNHLYFYWYRQILGQKVEFLVSFYNNEISEKSEIFDDQFSVERPDGSNFTLKIRSTKLEDSAMYFCASSEGTSDTGELFFGEGSRLTVL.

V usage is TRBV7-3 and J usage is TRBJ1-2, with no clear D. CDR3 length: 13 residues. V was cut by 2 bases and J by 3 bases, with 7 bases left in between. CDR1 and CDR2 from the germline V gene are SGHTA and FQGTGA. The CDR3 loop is CASSLPGDYGYTF. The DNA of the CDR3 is TGTGCCAGCAGCTTACCAGGCGACTATGGCTACACCTTC.

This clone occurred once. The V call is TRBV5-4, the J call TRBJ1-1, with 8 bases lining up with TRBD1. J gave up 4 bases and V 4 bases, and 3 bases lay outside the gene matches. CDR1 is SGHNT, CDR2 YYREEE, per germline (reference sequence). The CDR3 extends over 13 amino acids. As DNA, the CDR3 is TGTGCCAGCAGCGGAACAGGGGGCACTGAAGCTTTCTTT. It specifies CASSGTGGTEAFF.

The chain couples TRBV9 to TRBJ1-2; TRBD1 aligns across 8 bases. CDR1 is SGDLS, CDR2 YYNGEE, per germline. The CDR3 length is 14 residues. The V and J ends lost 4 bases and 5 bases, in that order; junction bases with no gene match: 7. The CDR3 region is CASSPGTGPYGYTF. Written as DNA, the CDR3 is TGTGCCAGCAGCCCGGGGACAGGACCTTATGGCTACACCTTC.